This TCR beta chain was recorded in a study of cytomegalovirus exposure and HLA in healthy donors. Germline values: CDR1 SNHLY, CDR2 FYNNEI. Trimming cost V 7 bases and J 6 bases; bases outside gene matches: 9. There are 13 residues in the CDR3. This clone was observed a few times. Method: immunoSEQ multiplex PCR; TCRdb's copy keeps in-frame clones and lacks some. The data show roughly 120,000 clones, roughly 88% seen once. Sequences were obtained from PBMCs. This TCR was recovered from a man younger than 30 in good health and CMV-seronegative. The V and J genes are TRBV2 and TRBJ2-7; TRBD1 aligns across 7 bases. For the CDR3, the DNA is TGTGCCAGCATGGGCAGGGGGACGCTCGAGCAGTACTTC. As protein: CASMGRGTLEQYF.